These T cell receptor beta chains were read from a single sample in a study of shared clonotypes between healthy human individuals. Clones were sequenced by immunoSEQ multiplex PCR, and TCRdb holds only the in-frame ones, with some missing. The sample consists of 470,000 or so clones, around 73% of them appearing once. Sequenced: PBMCs. The origin of the receptors is a woman aged 40-49 years in good health. Some clones in this sample may be carry-over from other donors' samples. The CDR3 runs from the conserved cysteine through the conserved F or W. The D gene is left open where the match is weak. Expanded clones are given a class, and other clones once, few, many or no size at all.

j_gene: TRBJ2-5; abundance: NA; d_gene: TRBD1; v_gene: TRBV19; CDR3nt: TGTGCCAGTACAAATCAGGGGGCCTGGGAGACCCAGTACTTC; CDR3aa: CASTNQGAWETQYF
j_gene: TRBJ2-7; abundance: NA; d_gene: TRBD1; v_gene: TRBV18; CDR3nt: TGTGCCAGCTCCCGAACAGGGACAGAAAACACCTACGAGCAGTACTTC; CDR3aa: CASSRTGTENTYEQYF
j_gene: TRBJ1-5; abundance: once; d_gene: NA; v_gene: TRBV19; CDR3nt: TGTGCCAGTAGTATTTACGGGGAGTATCAGCCCCAGCATTTT; CDR3aa: CASSIYGEYQPQHF
j_gene: TRBJ1-4; abundance: NA; d_gene: NA; v_gene: TRBV6-9; CDR3nt: TGTGCCAGCAGCATTCAGGACAGAGGAAAACTGTTTTTT; CDR3aa: CASSIQDRGKLFF
j_gene: TRBJ2-7; abundance: NA; d_gene: TRBD2; v_gene: TRBV11-2; CDR3nt: TGTGCCAGCAGCTTAGAGGGGACTAGCGGGGACGAGCAGTACTTC; CDR3aa: CASSLEGTSGDEQYF
j_gene: TRBJ2-5; abundance: NA; d_gene: TRBD1; v_gene: TRBV19; CDR3nt: TGTGCCAGTAGTATGGGGACAGGGGGCCTAGAGACCCAGTACTTC; CDR3aa: CASSMGTGGLETQYF
j_gene: TRBJ2-5; abundance: NA; d_gene: NA; v_gene: TRBV2; CDR3nt: TGTGCCAGCAGTGAAAGGGGGCAAGAGACCCAGTACTTC; CDR3aa: CASSERGQETQYF
j_gene: TRBJ1-4; abundance: NA; d_gene: NA; v_gene: TRBV10-3; CDR3nt: TGTGCCACCAGCGGGACAACTAATGAAAAACTGTTTTTT; CDR3aa: CATSGTTNEKLFF
j_gene: TRBJ2-1; abundance: once; d_gene: TRBD1; v_gene: TRBV28; CDR3nt: TGTGCCAGCAGCCAAACAGGGGATTTCTACAATGAGCAGTTCTTC; CDR3aa: CASSQTGDFYNEQFF
j_gene: TRBJ2-7; abundance: few; d_gene: TRBD1; v_gene: TRBV18; CDR3nt: TGTGCCAGCTCACGGGACAGGGGGCGAGGCGAGCAGTACTTC; CDR3aa: CASSRDRGRGEQYF
j_gene: TRBJ1-4; abundance: NA; d_gene: NA; v_gene: TRBV6-5; CDR3nt: TGTGCCAGCAGTCGGACAGCGAGCAATGAAAAACTGTTTTTT; CDR3aa: CASSRTASNEKLFF
j_gene: TRBJ2-1; abundance: few; d_gene: NA; v_gene: TRBV7-8; CDR3nt: TGTGCCAGCAGCTTCGGGACTTTTGGTGAGCAGTTCTTC; CDR3aa: CASSFGTFGEQFF
j_gene: TRBJ1-1; abundance: once; d_gene: TRBD1; v_gene: TRBV30; CDR3nt: TGTGCCTGGAGTACAGGACAGGGCAGGACTGAAGCTTTCTTT; CDR3aa: CAWSTGQGRTEAFF
j_gene: TRBJ1-4; abundance: NA; d_gene: TRBD1; v_gene: TRBV18; CDR3nt: TGTGCCAGCTCACCGGGACAGGGAAATGAAAAACTGTTTTTT; CDR3aa: CASSPGQGNEKLFF
j_gene: TRBJ2-2; abundance: NA; d_gene: TRBD1; v_gene: TRBV28; CDR3nt: TGTGCCAGCAGTTGGGGGGACAGGGATTCCGGGGAGCTGTTTTTT; CDR3aa: CASSWGDRDSGELFF
j_gene: TRBJ1-2; abundance: NA; d_gene: TRBD1; v_gene: TRBV28; CDR3nt: TGTGCCAGCAGTTGGGACAGGCGAAATTTTAACTATGGCTACACCTTC; CDR3aa: CASSWDRRNFNYGYTF
j_gene: TRBJ1-1; abundance: once; d_gene: TRBD1; v_gene: TRBV5-1; CDR3nt: TGCGCCAGCAGGGTGACAGGGTCGGACACTGAAGCTTTCTTT; CDR3aa: CASRVTGSDTEAFF
j_gene: TRBJ2-7; abundance: NA; d_gene: TRBD1; v_gene: TRBV7-9; CDR3nt: TGTGCCAGCAGCTTAGTACAGGGGGCGACCTACGAGCAGTACTTC; CDR3aa: CASSLVQGATYEQYF
j_gene: TRBJ2-7; abundance: NA; d_gene: TRBD2; v_gene: TRBV4-1; CDR3nt: TGCGCCAGCAGCCCAAGACTAGCGGGAGCCTCCTACGAGCAGTACTTC; CDR3aa: CASSPRLAGASYEQYF
j_gene: TRBJ2-7; abundance: NA; d_gene: NA; v_gene: TRBV2; CDR3nt: TGTGCCAGCAGTGAAGCGCTTCTCTGTGGGGGCCGGGAGGACTACGAGCAGTACTTC; CDR3aa: CASSEALLCGGREDYEQYF
j_gene: TRBJ2-7; abundance: NA; d_gene: TRBD2; v_gene: TRBV7-2; CDR3nt: TGTGCCAGCAGCCGTCGGGGCCATATAGCGGGAGGGGGCGAGCAGTACTTC; CDR3aa: CASSRRGHIAGGGEQYF
j_gene: TRBJ2-7; abundance: NA; d_gene: TRBD2; v_gene: TRBV4-2; CDR3nt: TGTGCCAGCAGCCCCTACCATAGCGGGGCCTCCTACGAGCAGTACTTC; CDR3aa: CASSPYHSGASYEQYF
j_gene: TRBJ2-7; abundance: NA; d_gene: TRBD1; v_gene: TRBV5-6; CDR3nt: TGTGCCAGCAGCTCGGCACGGGACAGGCCCACCTACGAGCAGTACTTC; CDR3aa: CASSSARDRPTYEQYF
j_gene: TRBJ2-2; abundance: few; d_gene: NA; v_gene: TRBV7-2; CDR3nt: TGTGCCAGCAGCTTAGTGGGTTCGGGCGGGGAGCTGTTTTTT; CDR3aa: CASSLVGSGGELFF
j_gene: TRBJ2-7; abundance: many; d_gene: NA; v_gene: TRBV7-2; CDR3nt: TGTGCCAGCAGCTTGACAAATCTTTACGAGCAGTACTTC; CDR3aa: CASSLTNLYEQYF
j_gene: TRBJ2-6; abundance: NA; d_gene: TRBD1; v_gene: TRBV18; CDR3nt: TGTGCCAGCTCACCGGCTGCGGGGACAGGGGGCAGCTCTGGGGCCAACGTCCTGACTTTC; CDR3aa: CASSPAAGTGGSSGANVLTF
j_gene: TRBJ2-5; abundance: NA; d_gene: TRBD2; v_gene: TRBV5-5; CDR3nt: TGTGCCAGCAGCTTCTATCCGGGGGGGCAAGAGACCCAGTACTTC; CDR3aa: CASSFYPGGQETQYF
j_gene: TRBJ2-7; abundance: NA; d_gene: TRBD1; v_gene: TRBV27; CDR3nt: TGTGCCAGCAGTTTATTCTTGCCAGGGGGCTTCTACGAGCAGTACTTC; CDR3aa: CASSLFLPGGFYEQYF
j_gene: TRBJ1-1; abundance: NA; d_gene: NA; v_gene: TRBV10-1; CDR3nt: TGCGCCAGCAGCAGGACAGCGAACACTGAAGCTTTCTTT; CDR3aa: CASSRTANTEAFF
j_gene: TRBJ2-3; abundance: NA; d_gene: TRBD2; v_gene: TRBV6-6; CDR3nt: TGTGCCAGCAGTCCGGTATCTAGCGGGGCCACAGATACGCAGTATTTT; CDR3aa: CASSPVSSGATDTQYF
j_gene: TRBJ2-7; abundance: NA; d_gene: TRBD2; v_gene: TRBV10-2; CDR3nt: TGCGCCAGCAGTGAGTCAGAGACTAGCATTACCTACGAGCAGTACTTC; CDR3aa: CASSESETSITYEQYF
j_gene: TRBJ2-1; abundance: NA; d_gene: NA; v_gene: TRBV5-1; CDR3nt: TGCGCCAGCAGCTTCGGGCAGGCTAGCGATGAGCAGTTCTTC; CDR3aa: CASSFGQASDEQFF
j_gene: TRBJ2-7; abundance: NA; d_gene: TRBD1; v_gene: TRBV6-1; CDR3nt: TGTGCCAGCAGTGAATCGGGGACAGCTGCCCGGGAGCAGTACTTC; CDR3aa: CASSESGTAAREQYF
j_gene: TRBJ2-3; abundance: NA; d_gene: NA; v_gene: TRBV5-1; CDR3nt: TGCGCCAGCAGCGACGGACGGAAAGGGCCCACAGATACGCAGTATTTT; CDR3aa: CASSDGRKGPTDTQYF
j_gene: TRBJ1-2; abundance: NA; d_gene: TRBD1; v_gene: TRBV30; CDR3nt: TGTGCCTGGGCAGACAGGGGATCTAACTATGGCTACACCTTC; CDR3aa: CAWADRGSNYGYTF
j_gene: TRBJ2-3; abundance: once; d_gene: NA; v_gene: TRBV11-2; CDR3nt: TGTGCCAGCAGCTTAGAACCGCCAGGCTACACAGATACGCAGTATTTT; CDR3aa: CASSLEPPGYTDTQYF
j_gene: TRBJ2-7; abundance: NA; d_gene: TRBD1; v_gene: TRBV15; CDR3nt: TGTGCCACCAGCAGAGAAGGACAGGCGTCCTACGAGCAGTACTTC; CDR3aa: CATSREGQASYEQYF
j_gene: TRBJ1-4; abundance: NA; d_gene: NA; v_gene: TRBV6-5; CDR3nt: TGTGCCAGCAGTTACTCAGGGGAACGGAATGAAAAACTGTTTTTT; CDR3aa: CASSYSGERNEKLFF
j_gene: TRBJ1-4; abundance: NA; d_gene: NA; v_gene: TRBV25-1; CDR3nt: TGTGCCAGTATGGGGGCCCCTAATGAAAAACTGTTTTTT; CDR3aa: CASMGAPNEKLFF
j_gene: TRBJ1-5; abundance: once; d_gene: NA; v_gene: TRBV27; CDR3nt: TGTGCCAGCAGTTTACGGCAGCCTAATCAGCCCCAGCATTTT; CDR3aa: CASSLRQPNQPQHF
j_gene: TRBJ2-5; abundance: many; d_gene: NA; v_gene: TRBV7-7; CDR3nt: TGTGCCAGCAGCAAACAGGGCGGGGAGACCCAGTACTTC; CDR3aa: CASSKQGGETQYF
j_gene: TRBJ2-2; abundance: few; d_gene: NA; v_gene: TRBV7-9; CDR3nt: TGTGCCAGCAGCCAAGATCACGGGAGTACCGGGGAGCTGTTTTTT; CDR3aa: CASSQDHGSTGELFF
j_gene: TRBJ2-7; abundance: few; d_gene: NA; v_gene: TRBV7-9; CDR3nt: TGTGCCAGCAGCTTAGACCTCGAGCAGTACTTC; CDR3aa: CASSLDLEQYF
j_gene: TRBJ1-1; abundance: once; d_gene: NA; v_gene: TRBV2; CDR3nt: TGTGCCACCAAACTTCGACGCCTGAACACTGAAGCTTTCTTT; CDR3aa: CATKLRRLNTEAFF
j_gene: TRBJ2-5; abundance: NA; d_gene: NA; v_gene: TRBV7-2; CDR3nt: TGTGCCAGCAGCTTGAGGAGGGTCGAGACCCAGTACTTC; CDR3aa: CASSLRRVETQYF